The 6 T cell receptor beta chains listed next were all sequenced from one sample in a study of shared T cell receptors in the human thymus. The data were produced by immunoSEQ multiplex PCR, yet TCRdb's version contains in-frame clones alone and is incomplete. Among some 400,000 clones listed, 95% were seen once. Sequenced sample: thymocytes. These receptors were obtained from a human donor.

The chain's CDR3 is CASRDRGGNTIYF. The CDR3 DNA reads TGTGCCAGCAGGGACAGGGGTGGAAACACCATATATTTT. The chain couples TRBV2 to TRBJ1-3; 9 positions match TRBD1. V trimming: 6 bases; J trimming: 3 bases; junction bases outside the gene matches: 0. The length of the CDR3 is 13 residues. From germline, CDR1 is SNHLY and CDR2 FYNNEI. Full variable domain (rest looked up from reference TRBV2 and TRBJ1-3): EPEVTQTPSHQVTQMGQEVILRCVPISNHLYFYWYRQILGQKVEFLVSFYNNEISEKSEIFDDQFSVERPDGSNFTLKIRSTKLEDSAMYFCASRDRGGNTIYFGEGSWLTVV.

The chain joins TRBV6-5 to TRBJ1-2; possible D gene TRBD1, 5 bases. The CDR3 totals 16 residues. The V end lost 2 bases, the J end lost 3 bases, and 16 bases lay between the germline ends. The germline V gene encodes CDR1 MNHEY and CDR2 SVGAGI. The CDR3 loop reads CASSYGGAEEDYGYTF. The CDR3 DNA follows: TGTGCCAGCAGTTACGGTGGGGCAGAAGAAGACTATGGCTACACCTTC.

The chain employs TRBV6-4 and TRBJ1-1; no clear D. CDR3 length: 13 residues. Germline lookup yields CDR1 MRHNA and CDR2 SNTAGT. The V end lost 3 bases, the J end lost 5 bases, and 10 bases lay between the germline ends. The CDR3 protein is CASSEESSTEAFF. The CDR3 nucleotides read TGTGCCAGCAGTGAAGAGTCGTCAACTGAAGCTTTCTTT.

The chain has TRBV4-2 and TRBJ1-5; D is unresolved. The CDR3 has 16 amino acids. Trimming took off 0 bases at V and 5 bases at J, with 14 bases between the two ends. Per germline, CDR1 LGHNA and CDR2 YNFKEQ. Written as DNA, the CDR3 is TGTGCCAGCAGCCAAGATACGGATCCTTATTATCAGCCCCAGCATTTT. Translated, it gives CASSQDTDPYYQPQHF.

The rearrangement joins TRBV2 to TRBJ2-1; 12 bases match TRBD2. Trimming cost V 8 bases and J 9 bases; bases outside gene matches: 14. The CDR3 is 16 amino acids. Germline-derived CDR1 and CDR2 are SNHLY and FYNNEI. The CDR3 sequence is CASGFLGLAGMGEQFF. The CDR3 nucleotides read TGTGCCAGCGGATTCTTAGGACTAGCGGGGATGGGTGAGCAGTTCTTC.

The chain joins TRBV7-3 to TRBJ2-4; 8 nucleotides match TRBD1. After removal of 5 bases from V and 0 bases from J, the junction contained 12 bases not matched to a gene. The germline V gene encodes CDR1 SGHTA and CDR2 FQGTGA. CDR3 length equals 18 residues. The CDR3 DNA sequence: TGTGCCAGCAGCCTCGGGACAGGAGGCGGCCAAGCCAAAAACATTCAGTACTTC. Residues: CASSLGTGGGQAKNIQYF.